Here is one TCR beta chain with its context. Its specificity is unknown. Measured with immunoSEQ multiplex PCR; TCRdb has only the in-frame clones, and not every one. Here the sample spans 95,000 to 150,000 clones, approximately 95% being singletons. The CDR3 is 15 residues long. Germline assignment: CDR1 PRHDT and CDR2 FYEKMQ (reference sequence). V lost 5 bases and J lost 1; bases outside the gene matches: 6. This entry is derived from a study of graft-versus-host responses after intestinal transplantation. Study-level points and caveats: GvH clone levels peaked in circulation, and this peak was associated with early post-transplant HvG declines. Investigators detected GvH clones in recipient marrow, with some emerging earlier in ileum or blood.

This clonotype was sampled from a human donor who received an intestinal transplant. The rearrangement joins TRBV13 to TRBJ2-7; the match to TRBD2 covers 9 bases. Here the sequenced sample was unstimulated CD8+ T cells sorted from spleen or lymph node cells, taken before intestinal transplant. CDR3 protein: CASSPLREGSYEQYF. The CDR3 DNA sequence: TGTGCCAGCAGCCCGTTGCGGGAGGGGTCCTACGAGCAGTACTTC.